The clone carrying this T cell receptor beta chain is medium-sized within its sample. What it binds is not known. Mouse names are used for the genes. The CDR3 is cut off 1 residue early in the read; its end comes from the germline J gene. Profiling relied on immunoSEQ multiplex PCR, and the TCRdb table lists in-frame clones only, not all of them. Among 2,000 to 3,000 clones listed, about half were seen once. Documented time point: mouse harvest day 14 after allogeneic transplant. Tail vein injection delivered 10^7 T-cell-depleted bone marrow cells and 10^6 splenic CD5+ T cells. This mouse GVHD model was MHC-mismatched B6 to BALB/c, profiled day 7 or 14. The data stem from a study of tissue T cells after allogeneic stem cell transplantation. Study-wide results and limits: In patients and mice, blood and spleen missed much of tissue repertoire. Motif-based clustering found tissue-specific repertoire signatures shared across patients, though few clones were shared.

The germline V gene encodes CDR1 SGHSN and CDR2 HYEKVE. V dropped 3 bases and J dropped 4; count of bases not matched to a gene: 2. The CDR3 contains 13 residues. The V gene is TRBV12-1, the J gene TRBJ2-7; 10 nucleotides agree with TRBD2. This clonotype was sampled from a female BALB/c mouse given C57BL/6 T cells with graft-versus-host disease after an allogeneic hematopoietic cell transplant. The specimen was gut tissue. The CDR3 DNA, read in part, is TGTGCCAGCTCTTCGGACTGGGGGTATGAACAGTAC. Translating gives CASSSDWGYEQY. The complete CDR3 sequence is CASSSDWGYEQYF.